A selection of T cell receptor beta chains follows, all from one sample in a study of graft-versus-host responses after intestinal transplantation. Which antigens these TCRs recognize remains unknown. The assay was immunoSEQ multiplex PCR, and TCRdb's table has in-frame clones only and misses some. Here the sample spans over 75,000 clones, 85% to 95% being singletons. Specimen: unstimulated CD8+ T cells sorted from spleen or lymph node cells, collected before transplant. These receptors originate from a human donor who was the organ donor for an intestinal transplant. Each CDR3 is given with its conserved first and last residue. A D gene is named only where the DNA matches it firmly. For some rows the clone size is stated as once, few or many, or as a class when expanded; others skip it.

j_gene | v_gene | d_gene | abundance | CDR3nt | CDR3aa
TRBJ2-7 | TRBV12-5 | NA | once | TGTGCTAGTGGACATCATCCCTCAAGCGGTACCTACGAGCAGTACTTC | CASGHHPSSGTYEQYF
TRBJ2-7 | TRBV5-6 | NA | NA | TGTGCCAGCAGCTCTATAGACAGTGCCTACGAGCAGTACTTC | CASSSIDSAYEQYF
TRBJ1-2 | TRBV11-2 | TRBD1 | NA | TGTGCCAGCAGCGAGTGGTACAGGGGGCAAAAGGGCTACACCTTC | CASSEWYRGQKGYTF
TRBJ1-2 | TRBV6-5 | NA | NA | TGTGCCAGCAGTTATGGAGGGAATGGCTACACCTTC | CASSYGGNGYTF
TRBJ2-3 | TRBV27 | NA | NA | TGTGCCAGCCGCCCCGGGGCAGATACGCAGTATTTT | CASRPGADTQYF
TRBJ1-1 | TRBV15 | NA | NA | TGTGCCACCAGAAACGAACGTGGAGTGTGGAGTGAAGCTTTCTTT | CATRNERGVWSEAFF
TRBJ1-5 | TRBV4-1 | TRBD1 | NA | TGCGCCAGCAGCCCGGGACAGCCTTTCAATCAGCCCCAGCATTTT | CASSPGQPFNQPQHF
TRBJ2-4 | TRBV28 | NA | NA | TGTGCCAGCAGTTCAATCAGGAAACTAGCCAAAAACATTCAGTACTTC | CASSSIRKLAKNIQYF
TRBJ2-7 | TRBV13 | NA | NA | TGTGCCAGCAGCCCGCTAGCAAGTCACGAGCAGTACTTC | CASSPLASHEQYF
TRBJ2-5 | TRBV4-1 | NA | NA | TGCGCCAGCAGCCAAGGGGCTCGGTGGGGGGTCCAAGAGACCCAGTACTTC | CASSQGARWGVQETQYF
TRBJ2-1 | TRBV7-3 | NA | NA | TGTGCCAGCAGCTTAAAGGGGCGGCTAAGCTCCTACAATGAGCAGTTCTTC | CASSLKGRLSSYNEQFF
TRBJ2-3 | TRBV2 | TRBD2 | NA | TGTGCCAGCAGTGAGGGTAGCGGGAGGGGTGGAGATACGCAGTATTTT | CASSEGSGRGGDTQYF
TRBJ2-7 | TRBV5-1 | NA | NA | TGCGCCAGCAGCTTCGGGAAGGGAGACTACGAGCAGTACTTC | CASSFGKGDYEQYF
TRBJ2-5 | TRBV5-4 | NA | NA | TGTGCCAGCAGCCAAAGTGAACTAAGGGGAGAGACCCAGTACTTC | CASSQSELRGETQYF
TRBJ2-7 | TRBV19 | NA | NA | TGTGCCAGTAGTCATTTAGGGGCCGGCGAGCAGTACTTC | CASSHLGAGEQYF
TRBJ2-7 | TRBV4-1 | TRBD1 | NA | TGCGCCAGCAGCCAAGATAGTCAGGGGGCTGTTGACGAGCAGTACTTC | CASSQDSQGAVDEQYF
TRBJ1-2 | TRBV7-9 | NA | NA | TGTGCCACCTCCGAGGGGGATTATGGTGGCTACACCTTC | CATSEGDYGGYTF
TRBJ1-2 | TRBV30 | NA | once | TGTGCCTGGGGTTTGGCAGGGTACTATGGCTACACCTTC | CAWGLAGYYGYTF
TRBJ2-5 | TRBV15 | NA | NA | TGTGCCACCAGCAGAGATCTATCTGAACAAGAGACCCAGTACTTC | CATSRDLSEQETQYF
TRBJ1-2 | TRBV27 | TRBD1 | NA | TGTGCCAGCAGTTTAACCGGGACAGGGGAGCCTTATGGCTACACCTTC | CASSLTGTGEPYGYTF
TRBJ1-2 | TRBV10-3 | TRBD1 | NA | TGTGCCATCCGACTGGGACAGCCTTATGGCTACACCTTC | CAIRLGQPYGYTF
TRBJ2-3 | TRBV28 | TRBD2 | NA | TGTGCCAGCAGTTTCGGACTAGCGGGAAGCACAGATACGCAGTATTTT | CASSFGLAGSTDTQYF
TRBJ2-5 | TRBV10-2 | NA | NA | TGCGCCAGCAGGGGACTGACGAGGTGGCAAGAGACCCAGTACTTC | CASRGLTRWQETQYF
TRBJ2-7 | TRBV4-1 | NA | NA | TGCGCCAGCAGCCAAGTCCAGGGTCCCAACTCCTACGAGCAGTACTTC | CASSQVQGPNSYEQYF
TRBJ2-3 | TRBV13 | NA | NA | TGTGCCAGCAGCCTACTGACTAGCACAGATACGCAGTATTTT | CASSLLTSTDTQYF
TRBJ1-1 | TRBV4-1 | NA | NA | TGCGCCAGCAGCCAAGAGGGTATGGTGAGTACGGCCAGAGGTTTCTTT | CASSQEGMVSTARGFF
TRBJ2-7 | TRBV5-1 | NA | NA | TGCGCCAGCAGCTCGGGGGTTAACACACCTTTCACGCAGTACTTC | CASSSGVNTPFTQYF
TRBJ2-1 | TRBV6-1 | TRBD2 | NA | TGTGCCAGCAGTGAGGTAGCGGGGGATCTCTACAATGAGCAGTTCTTC | CASSEVAGDLYNEQFF
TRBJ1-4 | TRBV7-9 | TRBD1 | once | TGTGCCAGCAGCTTAGGTCAAGGGGGCCGTTATGAAAAACTGTTTTTT | CASSLGQGGRYEKLFF
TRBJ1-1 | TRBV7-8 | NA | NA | TGTGCCAGCAGCTTTCGGCAGGGAAGTATTTTGGGAGAAGCTTTCTTT | CASSFRQGSILGEAFF
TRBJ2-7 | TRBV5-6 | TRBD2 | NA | TGTGCCAGCAGCTTACTGGCGGGAGGGGGGTACGAGCAGTACTTC | CASSLLAGGGYEQYF
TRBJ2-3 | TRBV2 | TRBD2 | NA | TGTGCCAGACAACTAGCGAACACAGATACGCAGTATTTT | CARQLANTDTQYF
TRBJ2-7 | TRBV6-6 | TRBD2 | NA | TGTGCCAGCAGTTACCCGCTAGCGGGAGACCGGCACGAGCAGTACTTC | CASSYPLAGDRHEQYF
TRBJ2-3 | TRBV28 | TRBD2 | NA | TGTGCCAGCAGTCAACTAGCGGACACAGATACGCAGTATTTT | CASSQLADTDTQYF
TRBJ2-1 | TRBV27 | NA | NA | TGTGCCAGCACGCCCCACCCTAGCGAGAGCTACAATGAGCAGTTCTTC | CASTPHPSESYNEQFF
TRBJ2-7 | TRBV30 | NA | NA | TGTGCCTTAGACAGGACCGACTACGAGCAGTACTTC | CALDRTDYEQYF
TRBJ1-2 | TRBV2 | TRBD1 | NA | TGTGCCAGCAGTGAAGCGAAAACCGGGACAGGGGTTTATGGCTACACCTTC | CASSEAKTGTGVYGYTF
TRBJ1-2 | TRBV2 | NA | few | TGTGCCAGCAGTGATGGGGGCGGCTATGGCTACACCTTC | CASSDGGGYGYTF
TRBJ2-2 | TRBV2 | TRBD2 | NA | TGTGCCAGCAGTTCTAGCGGGACGAACACCGGGGAGCTGTTTTTT | CASSSSGTNTGELFF
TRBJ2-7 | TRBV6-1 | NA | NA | TGTGCCAGCAGTTCTGAGAGCTCCTACGAGCAGTACTTC | CASSSESSYEQYF
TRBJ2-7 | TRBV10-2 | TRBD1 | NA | TGCGCCAGCAGTCACCGGGACAGACACTACGAGCAGTACTTC | CASSHRDRHYEQYF
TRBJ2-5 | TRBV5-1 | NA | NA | TGCGCCAGCAGCCAACCACGGGGTCCCCGAACCCAGTACTTC | CASSQPRGPRTQYF
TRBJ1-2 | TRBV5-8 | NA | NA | TGTGCCAGCAGCTTGGTTTGGACATACTATGGCTACACCTTC | CASSLVWTYYGYTF
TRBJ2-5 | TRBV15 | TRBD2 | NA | TGTGCCACCAAGGGGATAGACGGGGGGGCGTCCAAAGAGACCCAGTACTTC | CATKGIDGGASKETQYF
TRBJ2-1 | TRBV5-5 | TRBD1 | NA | TGTGCCAGCAGTTCAAATTACGGGACAGCCTACAATGAGCAGTTCTTC | CASSSNYGTAYNEQFF
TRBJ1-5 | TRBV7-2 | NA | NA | TGTGCCAGCAGCTTGGGGCTCGGTCAGCCCCAGCATTTT | CASSLGLGQPQHF
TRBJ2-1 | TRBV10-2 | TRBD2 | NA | TGCGCCAGCAGTCATAGCGGGCCGGGCTCCTACAATGAGCAGTTCTTC | CASSHSGPGSYNEQFF
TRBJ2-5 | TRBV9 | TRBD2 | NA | TGTGCCAGCAGCCCCACACTAGCGGGGAAACAAGAGACCCAGTACTTC | CASSPTLAGKQETQYF
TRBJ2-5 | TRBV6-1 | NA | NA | TGTGCCAGCAGTGAACGGTTTAGATACTTC | CASSERFRYF
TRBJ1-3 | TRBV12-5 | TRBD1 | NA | TGTGCTAGTGGTTTGATCATGGACAGGCTCTCTGGAAACACCATATATTTT | CASGLIMDRLSGNTIYF
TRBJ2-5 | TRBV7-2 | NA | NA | TGTGCCAGCAGCTTAGTAAGGGGTGCGGAGACCCAGTACTTC | CASSLVRGAETQYF
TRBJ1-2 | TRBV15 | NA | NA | TGTGCCACCAGCAGAGTGCCGGGGGCTAACTATGGCTACACCTTC | CATSRVPGANYGYTF
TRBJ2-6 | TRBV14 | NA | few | TGTGCCAGCAGCCCCCAGGGACTTTACTCTGGGGCCAACGTCCTGACTTTC | CASSPQGLYSGANVLTF
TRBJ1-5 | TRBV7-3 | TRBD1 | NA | TGTGCCAGCAGTATGACAGGGAACAATCAGCCCCAGCATTTT | CASSMTGNNQPQHF